This TCR beta chain is drawn from a study of T-cell memory formation after mild COVID-19 (dated by TCRdb to about 2021). Regarding the research as a whole: TCR sequence clusters from the two donors were found to be largely donor specific. T-cell clones expanding and contracting after mild COVID-19 in two donors were tracked by longitudinal TCRalpha and TCRbeta repertoire sequencing. The cohort comprised two young, previously healthy adult volunteers, one female and one male. General conclusions and limits of the study: Some responding clones were detected in pre-infection memory, which suggested that pre-existing cross-reactive memory T cells had joined the SARS-CoV-2 response. Contracting CD4+ clones turned up mainly in the CM and EM memory subsets, whereas EMRA was where CD8+ clones were enriched. From day 15 to 85, contracting clones showed balanced CD4/CD8 phenotypes, whereas a second wave of clones that expanded from day 15 to 37 leaned towards CD4+. The study included only a couple of mild cases, and larger cohorts that include severe cases with pre-infection samples were judged to be necessary. SARS-CoV-2 specificity was not confirmed for the second-wave clones peaking on day 37.

PBMCs were isolated by Ficoll-Paque density gradient centrifugation. The sample was run on an Illumina NovaSeq 6000. cDNA libraries for TCRalpha and TCRbeta were prepared by 5'RACE using constant-segment primers, with sample barcodes and unique molecular identifiers added. Trizol reagent was used to extract RNA from every sample. Libraries were amplified in two PCR steps, with a second sample barcode and Illumina TruSeq adapters added in the second step. The libraries were sequenced on an Illumina NovaSeq using 2 x 150 bp paired-end reads. Per the original workflow: Reads were demultiplexed and collapsed into UMI-guided consensus sequences with migec v1.2.7. Using mixcr v2.1.11, the UMI consensuses were aligned to TRA and TRB V and J templates and assembled into clonotypes. A clonotype was counted as expanded or contracted only if both edgeR and NoisET called the change significant, with noise models trained on biological replicates. For edgeR calls, the cutoffs were a false discovery rate-adjusted p below 0.01 and a log2 fold-change threshold of 1. As an exploratory analysis of dynamics, PCA with hierarchical clustering was applied to max-normalized trajectories of the 1000 most abundant clonotypes. Separately sequenced CD4+ and CD8+ repertoires were used to assign a CD4 or CD8 phenotype to each responding clone. TCRdb itself trimmed the public reads at Q25 with fastp, ran MiXCR and retained productive beta chains. Under each unique CDR3 protein, matching rows form one entry showing the most common genes and DNA. It is TCRdb's table, rather than the study itself, that gives the V and J calls and clone size. This sample gives some 97,000 distinct CDR3 sequences in total; 11% of them show up just once. The ten top clones hold roughly 40% of the sample.

This clonotype was seen at least ten times. Its antigen is not yet known. The record has no base qualities; no much larger clone is one base away. From a lookup of the germline V gene (reference sequence), CDR1 and CDR2 are SEHNR and FQNEAQ. Trimming at the junction amounts to 4 bases on V and 0 bases on J, and the germline ends lie 6 bases apart. The CDR3, cysteine through phenylalanine, is 14 amino acids long. Only the CDR3 portion is preserved as DNA: 42 bases, with reading frame beginning at the first base. The chain employs TRBV7-9 and TRBJ1-4; a weak D assignment points to TRBD1 (6 bases agree). The sample taken for sequencing was PBMCs or a T cell subset sorted from them (not recorded which). The TCR comes from a man younger than 30 who had mild COVID-19 (a few samples of this study predate the infection). The sample titles of this study are shuffled in the database, so cell type and time point are left out; the donor was told from shared clones. CDR3 protein: CASSSGATNEKLFF. The sequenced DNA: TGTGCCAGCAGCTCAGGGGCAACTAATGAAAAACTGTTTTTT.